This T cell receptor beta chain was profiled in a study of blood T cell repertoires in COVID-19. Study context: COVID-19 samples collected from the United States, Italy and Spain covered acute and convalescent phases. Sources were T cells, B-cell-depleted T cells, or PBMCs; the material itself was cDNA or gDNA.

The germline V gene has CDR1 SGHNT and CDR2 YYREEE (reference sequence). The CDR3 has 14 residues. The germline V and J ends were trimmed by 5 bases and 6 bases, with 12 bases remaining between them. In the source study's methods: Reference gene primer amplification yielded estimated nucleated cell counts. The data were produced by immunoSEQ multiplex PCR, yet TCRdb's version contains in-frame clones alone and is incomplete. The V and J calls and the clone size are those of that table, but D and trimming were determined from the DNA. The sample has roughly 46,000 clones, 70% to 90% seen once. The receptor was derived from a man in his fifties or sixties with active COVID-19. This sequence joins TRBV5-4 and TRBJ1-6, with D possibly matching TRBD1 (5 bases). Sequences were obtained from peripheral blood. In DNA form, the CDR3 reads TGTGCCAGCAGGCTGCTGGGGGGTAATTCACCCCTCCACTTT. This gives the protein CASRLLGGNSPLHF.